These 18 T cell receptor beta chains were sequenced from one sample in a study of T-cell memory formation after mild COVID-19. TCRdb re-called the 5' RACE reads through MiXCR, storing one row per CDR3 protein. The sample shows 410,000 or so distinct CDR3 sequences, under 25% of them seen only once. Sequenced input: PBMCs or a T cell subset sorted from them (not recorded which). The receptors shown here come from an adult woman who had mild COVID-19 (a few samples of this study predate the infection). Cell type and time point are not known.

This clonotype came up a few times. This chain joins TRBV7-3 and TRBJ1-6; D not certain. CDR3 length equals 14 residues. Trimming took off 3 bases at V and 6 bases at J, with 9 bases between the two ends. The germline gives CDR1 SGHTA, CDR2 FQGTGA. CDR3 sequence (DNA): TGTGCCAGCAGCTTCGGCACGGTTAATTCACCCCTCCACTTT. Protein product: CASSFGTVNSPLHF. The full variable domain, completed using reference TRBV7-3 and TRBJ1-6, is GAGVSQTPSNKVTEKGKYVELRCDPISGHTALYWYRQSLGQGPEFLIYFQGTGAADDSGLPNDRFFAVRPEGSVSTLKIQRTERGDSAVYLCASSFGTVNSPLHFGNGTRLTVT.

The chain carries TRBV12-3 or TRBV12-4 and TRBJ2-3; 7 bases agree with TRBD2. V trimming: 6 bases; J trimming: 4 bases; junction bases outside the gene matches: 22. This CDR3 contains 19 residues. This CDR3 is CASSLSAYRTRALADTQYF. The CDR3 bases are TGTGCCAGCAGCCTATCGGCTTACCGGACTAGGGCGTTGGCAGATACGCAGTATTTT.

This clonotype has a count of ten or more. V and J are TRBV18 and TRBJ1-1, with a weak D call TRBD1 (6 bases). The germline V gene has CDR1 KGHSH and CDR2 LQKENI. The CDR3 loop spans 14 amino acids. The germline V and J ends were trimmed by 4 bases and 1 base, with 10 bases remaining between them. CDR3 nucleotide sequence: TGTGCCAGCTCACTGGACAGAAAGAACACTGAAGCTTTCTTT. Amino acid sequence: CASSLDRKNTEAFF.

This chain uses TRBV24-1 with TRBJ1-2; a possible D gene is TRBD1 (6 bases). The CDR3 loop spans 13 amino acids. Trimming took 3 bases from V and 4 from J, leaving 8 bases between them. Germline V gives CDR1 KGHDR, CDR2 SFDVKD. The CDR3, as DNA: TGTGCCACCAGTGATGGACAGTTCTATGGCTACACCTTC. This gives the protein CATSDGQFYGYTF.

This clonotype has only a few counts. The CDR3 here is CAISESGGQVPDTQYF. DNA of the CDR3: TGTGCCATCAGTGAGTCTGGCGGCCAGGTCCCAGATACGCAGTATTTT. J is TRBJ2-3 and V is TRBV10-3; D is ambiguous. The CDR3 is made up of 16 amino acids. Deletions cut 0 bases from V and 4 bases from J, with 14 bases between. Germline V gives CDR1 ENHRY, CDR2 SYGVKD.

This clonotype was seen a handful of times. This chain connects TRBV5-1 to TRBJ2-5; 12 bases agree with TRBD1. The CDR3 length is 18 residues. The trim removed 3 bases at V and 4 bases at J, leaving 13 bases unmatched. Germline values: CDR1 SGHRS, CDR2 YFSETQ. The CDR3 sequence is CASSSIPGQGAFGETQYF. The CDR3 coding sequence is TGCGCCAGCAGCTCGATCCCGGGACAGGGGGCGTTTGGAGAGACCCAGTACTTC.

This chain connects TRBV7-2 to TRBJ2-4, with D unresolved. The V gene lost 4 bases and the J gene lost 9 bases, with 13 bases spanning the gap. The CDR3 has 13 amino acids. The germline V gene encodes CDR1 SGHTA and CDR2 FQGNSA. CDR3 bases: TGTGCCAGCAGCTCAGCGAAGTCGGGCATTCAGTACTTC. Its translation: CASSSAKSGIQYF.

CDR3 coding DNA: TGTGCCAGCCGGTCGCCACAAGAGACCCAGTACTTC. Amino acids: CASRSPQETQYF. The chain couples TRBV2 to TRBJ2-5; D ambiguous. The CDR3 is 12 amino acids. Germline values: CDR1 SNHLY, CDR2 FYNNEI. V was pared by 8 bases and J by 2 bases, with 9 bases between.

This clonotype was counted only a few times. The chain uses TRBV4-3 and TRBJ2-7; the D gene is possibly TRBD2 (5 bases). This CDR3 has 15 residues. Trimming stripped 0 bases from V and 3 bases from J, with 12 bases between. The germline V gene has CDR1 LGHNA and CDR2 YSLEER. CDR3 nucleotides: TGCGCCAGCAGCCAAGAAGCGTTAACTAGCTACGAGCAGTACTTC. Its protein product is CASSQEALTSYEQYF.

The chain employs TRBV20-1 and TRBJ1-6; D not certain. The germline V gene has CDR1 DFQATT and CDR2 SNEGSKA (reference sequence). The CDR3 totals 14 residues. Trimming removed 2 bases at V and 7 bases at J, with 12 bases between. The chain's CDR3 is CSARQEAWNSPLHF. The CDR3 bases are TGCAGTGCTAGACAGGAGGCGTGGAATTCACCCCTCCACTTT.

V and J are TRBV4-3 and TRBJ2-2; TRBD1 matches 7 bases. Germline loops: CDR1 LGHNA, CDR2 YSLEER. The J segment lost 6 bases and the V segment lost 1 base, leaving 8 bases of the junction unmatched. The CDR3 spans 16 residues. This chain's CDR3 is CASSQGGTVSSGELFF. The CDR3 bases are TGCGCCAGCAGCCAAGGGGGGACAGTAAGCTCCGGGGAGCTGTTTTTT.

There are many counts of this clonotype. CDR3 amino acids: CASSKGTGGTGELFF. The CDR3 nucleotides are TGTGCCAGCAGTAAAGGGACAGGGGGCACCGGGGAGCTGTTTTTT. V and J are TRBV12-3 or TRBV12-4 and TRBJ2-2; 11 bases are a match to TRBD1. J was trimmed by 4 bases and V by 5 bases; bases with no gene match: 3. The CDR3 runs to 15 residues.

There are a few counts of this clonotype. This chain joins TRBV7-9 and TRBJ2-5; 9 nucleotides agree with TRBD1. The junction had 9 bases not matched to a gene; V was cut back by 0 bases and J by 4 bases. Per germline, CDR1 SEHNR and CDR2 FQNEAQ (reference sequence). This CDR3 region has 17 residues. The chain's CDR3 is CASSLAMGQGGGETQYF. For the CDR3, the DNA is TGTGCCAGCAGCTTAGCGATGGGACAGGGAGGAGGAGAGACCCAGTACTTC.

In this sample, this clonotype turned up a few times. V usage is TRBV7-2 and J usage is TRBJ2-3, with 7 bases identical to TRBD1. V shed 4 bases, J shed 2 bases, and the junction held 9 bases outside the gene matches. Germline values: CDR1 SGHTA, CDR2 FQGNSA. The CDR3 sequence is 16 residues long. DNA of the CDR3: TGTGCCAGCAGCTCCCGTCAACAGGGGATCACAGATACGCAGTATTTT. It specifies CASSSRQQGITDTQYF.

The rearrangement joins TRBV6-6 to TRBJ1-1; no reliable D call. V was pared by 4 bases and J by 3 bases, with 12 bases between. This CDR3 has 14 residues. CDR1 and CDR2 (germline): MNHNY, SVGAGI (reference sequence). The DNA for the CDR3 is TGTGCCAGCAGTTTAGGGCTGTTAGACACTGAAGCTTTCTTT. It encodes CASSLGLLDTEAFF.

V is TRBV7-2 and J is TRBJ1-1; 7 nucleotides agree with TRBD1. Losses at the gene ends were 1 base for V and 4 bases for J; bases not matched to a gene: 6. Germline V gene lookup returns CDR1 SGHTA and CDR2 FQGNSA. This CDR3 is built from 15 residues. This CDR3 is CASSLEGTAFTEAFF. In DNA form, the CDR3 reads TGTGCCAGCAGCTTAGAAGGGACAGCTTTCACTGAAGCTTTCTTT.

The V and J genes are TRBV12-3 or TRBV12-4 and TRBJ1-2; no clear D gene. V dropped 6 bases and J dropped 8 bases, with 16 bases sitting between them. This CDR3 comprises 13 residues. CDR3: CASSLGPTFGYTF. The CDR3 DNA reads as TGTGCCAGCAGCCTCGGGCCAACTTTCGGCTACACCTTC.

This clonotype was counted a few times. V usage is TRBV7-9 and J usage is TRBJ2-7; TRBD2 aligns across 10 bases. The V gene's germline CDR1 is SEHNR and CDR2 FQNEAQ (reference sequence). CDR3 length equals 16 residues. The trim removed 5 bases at V and 0 bases at J, leaving 7 bases unmatched. CDR3 amino acids: CASSTVAGGSSYEQYF. CDR3 coding DNA: TGTGCCAGCAGCACCGTAGCGGGGGGATCCTCCTACGAGCAGTACTTC.